The entry below gives a single T cell receptor beta chain sequence along with its context. The data are from a study of Ad26.COV2.S vaccination and SARS-CoV-2 variants. The wider study: By the intramuscular route, Ad26.COV2.S was given once, or twice 56 days apart.

V lost 0 bases and J 0 bases, leaving 11 bases between the germline ends. This CDR3 spans 16 amino acids. Germline lookup yields CDR1 LGHNA and CDR2 YSLEER. Some clones are missing from TCRdb's copy, which holds only in-frame ones; the method was immunoSEQ multiplex PCR. The data contain about 400,000 clones, around 82% of them singletons. The treatment was: about 20 received Ad26.COV2.S at low or high dose, single or two shots; roughly five received placebo; per-sample allocation not given. Samples came from day 63 after the first vaccine or placebo injection. An adult donor aged 18-55 years was enrolled in Boston. Its platform was an Ad26 vector, and its expressed antigen was Wuhan-strain SARS-CoV-2 spike.

The sample in question was peripheral blood, obtained in a trial of Ad26.COV2.S vaccine versus placebo. The TCR sequence derives from a person aged 18-65 years who received the Ad26.COV2.S COVID-19 vaccine or a placebo. This rearrangement joins TRBV4-3 to TRBJ1-1, with D possibly TRBD1 on 5 matching bases. The CDR3 nucleotides read TGCGCCAGCAGCCAAGAGCGAGGGACCCTGAACACTGAAGCTTTCTTT. It specifies CASSQERGTLNTEAFF.